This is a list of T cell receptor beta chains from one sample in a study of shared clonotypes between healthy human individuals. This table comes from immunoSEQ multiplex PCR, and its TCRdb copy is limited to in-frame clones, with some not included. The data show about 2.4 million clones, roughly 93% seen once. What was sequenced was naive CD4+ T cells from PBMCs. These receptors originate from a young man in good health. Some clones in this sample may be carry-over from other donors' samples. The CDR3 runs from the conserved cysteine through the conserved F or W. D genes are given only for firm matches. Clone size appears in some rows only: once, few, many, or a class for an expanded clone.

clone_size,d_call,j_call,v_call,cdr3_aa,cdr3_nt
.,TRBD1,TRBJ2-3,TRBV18,CASSSGQGTQYF,TGTGCCAGCTCATCGGGACAGGGGACGCAGTATTTT
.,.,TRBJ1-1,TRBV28,CASSLEVEAFF,TGTGCCAGCAGTTTAGAGGTTGAAGCTTTCTTT
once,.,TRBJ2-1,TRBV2,CASSESLLTVINNEQFF,TGTGCCAGCAGTGAATCGCTCTTGACAGTTATTAACAATGAGCAGTTCTTC
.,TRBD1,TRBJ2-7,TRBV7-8,CASSLAGVGTGGRTYEQYF,TGTGCCAGCAGCTTAGCCGGGGTTGGGACAGGGGGCCGAACCTACGAGCAGTACTTC
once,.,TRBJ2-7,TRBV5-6,CASSLVQVSYEQYF,TGTGCCAGCAGCTTGGTCCAGGTATCCTACGAGCAGTACTTC
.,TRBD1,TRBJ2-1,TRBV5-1,CASSLGHRDRGATTHNEQFF,TGCGCCAGCAGCTTAGGTCACCGGGACAGGGGGGCCACGACGCACAATGAGCAGTTCTTC
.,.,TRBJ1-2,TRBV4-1,CASSQDPGNYGYTF,TGCGCCAGCAGCCAAGATCCAGGGAACTATGGCTACACCTTC
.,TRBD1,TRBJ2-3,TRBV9,CASSPIRGLGTDTQYF,TGTGCCAGCAGCCCTATTAGGGGGCTTGGCACAGATACGCAGTATTTT
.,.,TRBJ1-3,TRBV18,CASSLDSSGNTIYF,TGTGCCAGCTCATTGGACAGCTCTGGAAACACCATATATTTT
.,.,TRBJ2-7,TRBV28,CASTNGRRDYEQYF,TGTGCCAGCACTAACGGCAGGCGGGACTACGAGCAGTACTTC